This TCR beta chain was identified during a study of persistence of HIV-infected CD4 T cells. The germline gives CDR1 MDHEN, CDR2 SYDVKM. The CDR3 has 12 residues. V lost 6 bases and J 6 bases, leaving 9 bases between the germline ends. An overlapping HIV-1 Gag peptide pool stimulated these cells at 0.85 to 1 ug/peptide/mL. CD40L-negative CD69-negative CD45RO-high memory CD4+ T cells were sorted as populations depleted of antigen-responding cells. Turning to this clone: Its antigen is unidentified.

Sequencing used immunoSEQ version 4 in survey mode. The assay was immunoSEQ multiplex PCR, and TCRdb's table has in-frame clones only and misses some. The sample holds 30,000 to 35,000 clones, roughly four fifths seen once. This chain connects TRBV28 to TRBJ1-5, with no clear D. The sequence came from an adult woman with HIV who was CMV-seropositive. Material: CD4+ T cells sorted from PBMCs after approximately 20-hour stimulation, obtained from a patient who received antiretroviral therapy. The CDR3 protein is CASRLRLQPQHF. The CDR3 DNA is TGTGCCAGCAGATTACGTCTTCAGCCCCAGCATTTT.